Described below is a single T cell receptor beta chain sequence and its context. The sample belongs to a study of PD-L1 blockade in urothelial cancer. About the study: Analyses used blood from 3 weeks (second dose) and 6 weeks after treatment start. There were a median of approximately 130,000 T cells in blood samples.

The time point denotes: peripheral blood 6 weeks after treatment start. Clones were read by immunoSEQ multiplex PCR, and TCRdb kept only the in-frame ones, dropping some. The sample contains tens of thousands of clones, 70% to 85% of which appear only once. Germline V gives CDR1 ENHRY, CDR2 SYGVKD. This CDR3 region has 14 residues. Unmatched junction bases numbered 7, after V lost 3 bases and J lost 5 bases. The chain employs TRBV10-3 and TRBJ2-7; 7 positions match TRBD2. The sample in question was PBMCs, obtained around atezolizumab (anti-PD-L1) treatment. This receptor was obtained from a man aged 50-60 years with urothelial cancer. Here the CDR3 DNA reads TGTGCCATCAGTGATCGCGGGAGCTTCAACGAGCAGTACTTC. This gives the protein CAISDRGSFNEQYF.